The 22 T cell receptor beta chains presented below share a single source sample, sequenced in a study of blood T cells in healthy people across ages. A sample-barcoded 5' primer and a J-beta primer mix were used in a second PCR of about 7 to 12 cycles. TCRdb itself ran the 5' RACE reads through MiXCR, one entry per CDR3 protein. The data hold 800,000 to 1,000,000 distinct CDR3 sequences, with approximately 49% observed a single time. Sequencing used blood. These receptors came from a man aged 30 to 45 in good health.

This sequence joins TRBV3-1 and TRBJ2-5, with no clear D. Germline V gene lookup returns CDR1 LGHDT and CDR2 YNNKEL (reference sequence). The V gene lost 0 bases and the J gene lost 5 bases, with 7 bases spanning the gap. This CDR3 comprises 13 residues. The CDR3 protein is CASSQERRETQYF. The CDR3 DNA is TGTGCCAGCAGCCAAGAGCGCAGGGAGACCCAGTACTTC.

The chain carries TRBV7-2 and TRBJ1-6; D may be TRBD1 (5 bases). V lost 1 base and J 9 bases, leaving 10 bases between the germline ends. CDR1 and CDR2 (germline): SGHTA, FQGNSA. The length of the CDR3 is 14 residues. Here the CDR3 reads CASSLGAGISPLHF. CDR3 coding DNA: TGTGCCAGCAGCTTAGGGGCAGGGATTTCACCCCTCCACTTT. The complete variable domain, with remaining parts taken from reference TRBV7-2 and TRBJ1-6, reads GAGVSQSPSNKVTEKGKDVELRCDPISGHTALYWYRQSLGQGLEFLIYFQGNSAPDKSGLPSDRFSAERTGGSVSTLTIQRTQQEDSAVYLCASSLGAGISPLHFGNGTRLTVT.

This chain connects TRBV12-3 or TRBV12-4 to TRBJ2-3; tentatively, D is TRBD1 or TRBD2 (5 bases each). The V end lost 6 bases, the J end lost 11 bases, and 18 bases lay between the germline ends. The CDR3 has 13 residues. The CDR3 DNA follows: TGTGCCAGCAGAGAGGGGACCTACAATGAGCAGTATTTT. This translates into CASREGTYNEQYF.

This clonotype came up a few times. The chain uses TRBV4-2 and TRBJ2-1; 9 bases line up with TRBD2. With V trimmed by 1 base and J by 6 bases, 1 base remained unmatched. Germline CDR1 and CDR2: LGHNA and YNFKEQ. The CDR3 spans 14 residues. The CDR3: CASSQGTSVNEQFF. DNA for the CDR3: TGTGCCAGCAGCCAAGGGACTAGCGTCAATGAGCAGTTCTTC.

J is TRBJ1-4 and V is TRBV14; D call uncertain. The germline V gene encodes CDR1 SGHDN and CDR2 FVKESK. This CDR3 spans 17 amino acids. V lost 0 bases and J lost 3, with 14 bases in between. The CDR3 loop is CASSQEPGNVANEKLFF. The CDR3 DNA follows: TGTGCCAGCAGCCAAGAACCCGGGAACGTAGCTAATGAAAAACTGTTTTTT.

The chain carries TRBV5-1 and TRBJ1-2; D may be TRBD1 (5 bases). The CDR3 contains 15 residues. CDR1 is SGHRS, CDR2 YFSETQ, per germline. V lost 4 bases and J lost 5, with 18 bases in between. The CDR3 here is CASSISGLGLYGYTF. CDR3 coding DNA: TGCGCCAGCAGCATTTCAGGGTTGGGCCTTTATGGCTACACCTTC.

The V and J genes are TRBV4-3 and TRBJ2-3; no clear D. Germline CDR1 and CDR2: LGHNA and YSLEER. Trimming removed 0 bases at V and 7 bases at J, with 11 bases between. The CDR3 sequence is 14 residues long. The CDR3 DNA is TGCGCCAGCAGCCAAGATTTCGGGCTATATACGCAGTATTTT. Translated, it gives CASSQDFGLYTQYF.

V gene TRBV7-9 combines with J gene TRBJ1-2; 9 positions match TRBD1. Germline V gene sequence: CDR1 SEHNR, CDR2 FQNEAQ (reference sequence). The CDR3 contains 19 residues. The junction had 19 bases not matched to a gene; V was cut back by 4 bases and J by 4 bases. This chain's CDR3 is CASSSQPRDRDRIGYGYTF. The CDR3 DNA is TGTGCCAGCAGCTCACAACCCCGGGACAGGGACCGAATAGGCTATGGCTACACCTTC. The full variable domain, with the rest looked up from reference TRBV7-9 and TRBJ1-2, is DTGVSQNPRHKITKRGQNVTFRCDPISEHNRLYWYRQTLGQGPEFLTYFQNEAQLEKSRLLSDRFSAERPKGSFSTLEIQRTEQGDSAMYLCASSSQPRDRDRIGYGYTFGSGTRLTVV.

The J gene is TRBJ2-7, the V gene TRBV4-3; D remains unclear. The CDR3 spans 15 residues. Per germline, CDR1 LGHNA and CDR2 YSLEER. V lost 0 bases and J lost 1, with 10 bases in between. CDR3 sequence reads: CASSQDGQDSYEQYF. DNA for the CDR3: TGCGCCAGCAGCCAAGATGGCCAGGATTCCTACGAGCAGTACTTC.

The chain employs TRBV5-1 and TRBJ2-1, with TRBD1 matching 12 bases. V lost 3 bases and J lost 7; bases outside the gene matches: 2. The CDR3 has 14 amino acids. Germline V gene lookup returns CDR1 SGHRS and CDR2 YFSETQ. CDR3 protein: CASSSGQGANEQFF. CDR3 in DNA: TGCGCCAGCAGCTCGGGACAGGGGGCGAATGAGCAGTTCTTC.

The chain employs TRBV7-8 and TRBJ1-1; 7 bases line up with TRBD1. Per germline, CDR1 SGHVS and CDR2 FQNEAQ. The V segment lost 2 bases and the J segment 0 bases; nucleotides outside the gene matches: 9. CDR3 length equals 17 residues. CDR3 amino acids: CASSLPVGTAMNTEAFF. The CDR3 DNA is TGTGCCAGCAGCTTACCCGTAGGGACAGCCATGAACACTGAAGCTTTCTTT. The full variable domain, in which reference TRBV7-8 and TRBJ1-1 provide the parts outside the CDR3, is GAGVSQSPRYKVAKRGQDVALRCDPISGHVSLFWYQQALGQGPEFLTYFQNEAQLDKSGLPSDRFFAERPEGSVSTLKIQRTQQEDSAVYLCASSLPVGTAMNTEAFFGQGTRLTVV.

CDR3 DNA sequence: TGCGCCAGCAGCCTCACCAGCTTAGGGAACACTGAAGCTTTCTTT. Translating gives CASSLTSLGNTEAFF. The rearrangement joins TRBV4-3 to TRBJ1-1; D remains unclear. There are 15 residues in the CDR3. V was trimmed by 4 bases and J by 1 base, leaving 13 bases between them. Per germline, CDR1 LGHNA and CDR2 YSLEER.

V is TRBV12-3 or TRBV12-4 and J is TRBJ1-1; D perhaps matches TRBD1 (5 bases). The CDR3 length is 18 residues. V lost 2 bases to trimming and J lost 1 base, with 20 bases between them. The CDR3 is CASSLRDGVWTPNTEAFF. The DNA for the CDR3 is TGTGCCAGCAGTTTACGTGACGGGGTTTGGACACCGAACACTGAAGCTTTCTTT.

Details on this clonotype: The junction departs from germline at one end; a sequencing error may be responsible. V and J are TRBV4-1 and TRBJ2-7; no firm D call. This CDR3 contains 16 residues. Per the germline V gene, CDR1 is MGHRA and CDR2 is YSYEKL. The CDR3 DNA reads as TGCGCCAGCAGCCAAGAGCCCTTGGAGCGCCAGTACGCGCAGTACTTC. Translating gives CASSQEPLERQYAQYF.

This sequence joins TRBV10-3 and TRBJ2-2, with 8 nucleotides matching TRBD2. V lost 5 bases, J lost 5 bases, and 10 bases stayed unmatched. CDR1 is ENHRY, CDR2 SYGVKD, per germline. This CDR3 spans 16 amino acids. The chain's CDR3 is CAISPRGDTLTGELFF. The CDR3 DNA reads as TGTGCCATCAGTCCGCGGGGGGACACCCTGACCGGGGAGCTGTTTTTT.

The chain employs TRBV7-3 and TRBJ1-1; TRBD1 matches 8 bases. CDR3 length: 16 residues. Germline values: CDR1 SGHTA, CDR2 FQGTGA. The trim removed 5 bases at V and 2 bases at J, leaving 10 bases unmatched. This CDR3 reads CASSPKTGEGNTEAFF. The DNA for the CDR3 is TGTGCCAGCAGCCCGAAGACAGGGGAGGGAAACACTGAAGCTTTCTTT.

The CDR3 spells CASSLTGAQPQHF. The CDR3 DNA is TGTGCCAGCAGTTTAACAGGGGCTCAGCCCCAGCATTTT. V and J are TRBV27 and TRBJ1-5, with TRBD1 identical over 7 bases. The CDR3 runs 13 residues. The V segment lost 2 bases and the J segment 6 bases; nucleotides outside the gene matches: 1. CDR1 is MNHEY and CDR2 is SMNVEV in the germline V gene (reference sequence).

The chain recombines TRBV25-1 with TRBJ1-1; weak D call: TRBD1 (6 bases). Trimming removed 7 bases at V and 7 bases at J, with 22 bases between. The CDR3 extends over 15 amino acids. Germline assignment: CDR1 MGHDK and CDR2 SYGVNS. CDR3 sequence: CASKPPGGPLGEAFF. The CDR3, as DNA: TGTGCCAGCAAGCCCCCCGGGGGGCCTCTGGGTGAAGCTTTCTTT.

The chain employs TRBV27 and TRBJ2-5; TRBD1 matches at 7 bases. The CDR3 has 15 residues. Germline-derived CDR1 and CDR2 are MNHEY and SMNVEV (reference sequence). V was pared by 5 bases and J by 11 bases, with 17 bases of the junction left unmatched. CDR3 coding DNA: TGTGCCAGCAGTGTACTCGGGACAGAGTTATTGGAGCAGTACTTC. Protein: CASSVLGTELLEQYF.

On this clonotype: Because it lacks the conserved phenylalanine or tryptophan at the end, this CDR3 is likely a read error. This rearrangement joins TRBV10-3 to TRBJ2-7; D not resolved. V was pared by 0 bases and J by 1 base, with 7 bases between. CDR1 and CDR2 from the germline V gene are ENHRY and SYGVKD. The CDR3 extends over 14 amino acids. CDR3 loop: CAISESLASYEQYL. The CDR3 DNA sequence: TGTGCCATCAGTGAGTCGCTGGCTTCCTACGAGCAGTACTTA.

The CDR3 spells CASSQAAGQVAYEQYF. The DNA for the CDR3 is TGCGCCAGCAGCCAAGCTGCAGGACAGGTAGCCTACGAGCAGTACTTC. The chain joins TRBV4-3 to TRBJ2-7; TRBD1 matches 7 bases. The CDR3 extends over 16 amino acids. Trimming at V came to 1 base and at J to 2 bases, leaving 8 bases not matched to a gene. CDR1 and CDR2 (germline): LGHNA, YSLEER.

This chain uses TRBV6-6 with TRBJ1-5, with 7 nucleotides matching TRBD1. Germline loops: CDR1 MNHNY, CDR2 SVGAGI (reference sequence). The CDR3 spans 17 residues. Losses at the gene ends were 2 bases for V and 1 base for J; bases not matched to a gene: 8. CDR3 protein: CASSYPRQGGSNQPQHF. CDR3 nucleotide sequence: TGTGCCAGCAGTTACCCAAGACAGGGTGGGAGCAATCAGCCCCAGCATTTT.